This is a list of T cell receptor beta chains from one sample in a study of beta chain features in type 1 diabetes. Produced via immunoSEQ multiplex PCR; TCRdb's table is partial and in-frame only. The sample includes 500,000 to 700,000 clones, about a sixth of them seen just once. The source material was naive CD4+ T cells from blood. The receptors come from a man aged 18 to 30 in good health. Both conserved end residues are part of each CDR3. D genes are given only for firm matches. Part of the rows lack a size; the others show once, few, many or a class for expanded clones.

clone_size j_call d_call v_call cdr3_nt cdr3_aa
few TRBJ2-4 - TRBV10-3 TGTGCCATCGGGACGGGTTTGGACATTCAGTACTTC CAIGTGLDIQYF
- TRBJ1-1 - TRBV27 TGTGCCAGCAGGGGGTCTAACCTTATCATGAACACTGAAGCTTTCTTT CASRGSNLIMNTEAFF
few TRBJ2-7 - TRBV21-1 TGTGCCAGCATGGGCCTCCCCCCCTCCGAGCAGTACTTC CASMGLPPSEQYF
- TRBJ2-2 - TRBV5-1 TGCGCCAGCAGCTTGGAGGCAGGGGACACCGGGGAGCTGTTTTTT CASSLEAGDTGELFF
few TRBJ1-3 - TRBV15 TGTGCCACCAGCATGGGAGGCGCGAGCTCTGGAAACACCATATATTTT CATSMGGASSGNTIYF
- TRBJ2-4 - TRBV7-2 TGTGCCAGCAGCTCTCGGTATTCCATAACCAAAAACATTCAGTACTTC CASSSRYSITKNIQYF
few TRBJ2-1 TRBD2 TRBV6-5 TGTGCCAGCAGCAGACTAGCGGGAGGGCCCTATGAGCAGTTCTTC CASSRLAGGPYEQFF
- TRBJ1-2 - TRBV20-1 TGCAGTGCGCAGCCTTGGGGCTACACCTTC CSAQPWGYTF
- TRBJ1-2 TRBD1 TRBV7-2 TGTGCCAGCAGCCCCACGTCCGGGGACAGGGCCTATGGCTACACCTTC CASSPTSGDRAYGYTF
- TRBJ2-7 - TRBV28 TGTGCCAGCAGTCAGTACAGGGCCGAGCAGTACTTC CASSQYRAEQYF
- TRBJ1-2 TRBD1 TRBV7-9 TGTGCCAGCAGCTCTTTCAGGGGGCTAGGCTATGGCTACACCTTC CASSSFRGLGYGYTF
- TRBJ2-7 TRBD1 TRBV29-1 TGCAGCGGCCGGGGACAGGGCTACGAGCAGTACTTC CSGRGQGYEQYF
few TRBJ2-5 TRBD2 TRBV5-1 TGCGCCAGCAGCTTGAGGACGGCGGGAGGGAGAGAGACCCAGTACTTC CASSLRTAGGRETQYF
- TRBJ2-3 TRBD2 TRBV10-3 TGTGCCATCAGTGAGCCCGGGGGGGGGCTTGCAGATACGCAGTATTTT CAISEPGGGLADTQYF
few TRBJ1-5 - TRBV25-1 TGTGCCAGCAGTGAAAGAGGCGATCAGCCCCAGCATTTT CASSERGDQPQHF
- TRBJ1-1 - TRBV4-1 TGCGCCAGCAGCCAATACAGTGTGAGCACTGAAGCTTTCTTT CASSQYSVSTEAFF
few TRBJ2-4 - TRBV11-2 TGTGCCAGCAGCTTAGTTGCGGGGGCCAAAAACATTCAGTACTTC CASSLVAGAKNIQYF
few TRBJ2-7 - TRBV11-2 TGTGCCAGCAGCTTAGCTACACAGGGCTCCTACGAGCAGTACTTC CASSLATQGSYEQYF
- TRBJ1-5 - TRBV30 TGTGCCTGGAGCGTAGGAGGCAATCAGCCCCAGCATTTT CAWSVGGNQPQHF
- TRBJ1-2 - TRBV7-9 TGTGCCAGCAGCTTAGAGCAGGGTGGCGGCTACACCTTC CASSLEQGGGYTF
- TRBJ2-5 TRBD2 TRBV4-3 TGCGCCAGCAGCCAAGATAGGGTAGCGGGGTCCTTTTTTGAGACCCAGTACTTC CASSQDRVAGSFFETQYF
- TRBJ1-5 - TRBV2 TGTGCCAGCAGTGACGGACAGAGGGATCAGCCCCAGCATTTT CASSDGQRDQPQHF
- TRBJ2-3 - TRBV4-3 TGCGCCAGCAGCCAGGTGCAGGGTATCTCAGATACGCAGTATTTT CASSQVQGISDTQYF
- TRBJ2-7 TRBD2 TRBV5-4 TGTGCCAGCAGCTTTCTAGCGGGGTCCTCCTACGAGCAGTACTTC CASSFLAGSSYEQYF
- TRBJ1-4 - TRBV10-3 TGTGCCATCAGGGGGGCCGAAAGCCAGAATGAAAAACTGTTTTTT CAIRGAESQNEKLFF
- TRBJ1-2 - TRBV9 TGTGCCAGCAGCCCTTCCCAGGGGACGCGTCAAAACGGCTACACCTTC CASSPSQGTRQNGYTF
few TRBJ2-7 - TRBV28 TGTGCCAGCAGTTTCCCTCTCCAGGATAGCCGCTCCTACGAGCAGTACTTC CASSFPLQDSRSYEQYF
- TRBJ1-6 - TRBV7-8 TGTGCCAGCAGCGCTGGACAGAGCATCACCCTCCACTTT CASSAGQSITLHF
few TRBJ2-5 TRBD2 TRBV12-5 TGTGCTAGTGGCCTGGGACTAGCCCAAGAGACCCAGTACTTC CASGLGLAQETQYF
few TRBJ2-3 TRBD1 TRBV6-5 TGTGCCAGCAGAACAGGGGGCAGGGCAGATACGCAGTATTTT CASRTGGRADTQYF
few TRBJ1-1 - TRBV4-1 TGCGCCAGCAGCAGCCGGGACACGAACACTGAAGCTTTCTTT CASSSRDTNTEAFF
few TRBJ2-2 - TRBV5-1 TGCGCCAGCAGCTTGAACAGGAAGAACACCGGGGAGCTGTTTTTT CASSLNRKNTGELFF
- TRBJ1-2 - TRBV7-2 TGTGCCAGCAGCCAAAGCGTAACAGGTGAAGGGTACTATGGCTACACCTTC CASSQSVTGEGYYGYTF
few TRBJ2-3 TRBD2 TRBV10-3 TGTGCCATCAGTCTAGCGGGAGGCCCAGATACGCAGTATTTT CAISLAGGPDTQYF
- TRBJ2-5 - TRBV15 TGTGCCACCAGCAGAGCACCCCCAACGGAGACCCAGTACTTC CATSRAPPTETQYF
few TRBJ1-2 - TRBV19 TGTGCCAGTAGTATAGATCGCACAGTTTACTATGGCTACACCTTC CASSIDRTVYYGYTF
- TRBJ2-2 - TRBV15 TGTGCCACCAGCCGCTCGGGCCAGGCCGGGGAGCTGTTTTTT CATSRSGQAGELFF
- TRBJ2-7 - TRBV18 TGTGCCAGCTCACCAAATCTCTCCTACGAGCAGTACTTC CASSPNLSYEQYF
- TRBJ2-5 - TRBV5-4 TGTGCCAGCAGCTTGGACGGGGAGACCCAGTACTTC CASSLDGETQYF